This T cell receptor beta chain was documented in a study of CXCR3-negative and CXCR3-positive naive CD8 T cells. The CDR3 loop spans 14 amino acids. The V gene's germline CDR1 is SGHRS and CDR2 YFSETQ. TRB cDNA libraries were made by UMI-labeled 5' RACE. Using the 5' RACE reads, TCRdb records one entry per CDR3 protein without DNA. The sample holds 35,000 to 40,000 distinct CDR3 sequences. The TCR comes from a human donor in good health. Some clones in this sample may be carry-over from other donors' samples. Material for sequencing was memory CD8+ T cells from blood. The chain combines TRBV5-1 with TRBJ2-7; there is no DNA to check the TCRdb D call of TRBD1. CDR3 amino acids: CASSSGQGAPGQYF.